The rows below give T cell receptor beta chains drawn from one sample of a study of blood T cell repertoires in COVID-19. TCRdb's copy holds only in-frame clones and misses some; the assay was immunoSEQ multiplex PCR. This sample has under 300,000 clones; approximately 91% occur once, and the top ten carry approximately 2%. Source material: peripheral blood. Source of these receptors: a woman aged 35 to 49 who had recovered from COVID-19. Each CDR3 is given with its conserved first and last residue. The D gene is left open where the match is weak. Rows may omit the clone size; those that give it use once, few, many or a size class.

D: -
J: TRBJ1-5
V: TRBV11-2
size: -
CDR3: CASSHHADSPNQPQHF
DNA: TGTGCCAGCAGCCACCACGCGGACAGCCCCAATCAGCCCCAGCATTTT

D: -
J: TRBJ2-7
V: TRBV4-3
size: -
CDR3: CASSQGASSFDEQYF
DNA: TGCGCCAGCAGCCAAGGGGCGTCCTCTTTCGACGAGCAGTACTTC

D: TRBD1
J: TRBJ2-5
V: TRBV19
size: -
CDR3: CASWDRGRGETQYF
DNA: TGTGCCAGTTGGGACAGGGGGCGTGGGGAGACCCAGTACTTC

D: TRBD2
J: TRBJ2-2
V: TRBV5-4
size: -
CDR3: CASSYSGGRTGELFF
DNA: TGTGCCAGCAGTTATAGCGGGGGAAGGACCGGGGAGCTGTTTTTT

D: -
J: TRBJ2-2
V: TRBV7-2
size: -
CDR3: CASLLRRGFVGELFF
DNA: TGTGCCAGCCTTCTTAGACGGGGGTTCGTCGGGGAGCTGTTTTTT

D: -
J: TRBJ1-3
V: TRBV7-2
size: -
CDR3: CASSPGGSGNTIYF
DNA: TGTGCCAGCAGCCCGGGGGGTTCTGGAAACACCATATATTTT

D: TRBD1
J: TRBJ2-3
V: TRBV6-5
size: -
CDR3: CASSYGMGTGGYTQYF
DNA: TGTGCCAGCAGTTATGGAATGGGGACAGGGGGTTATACGCAGTATTTT

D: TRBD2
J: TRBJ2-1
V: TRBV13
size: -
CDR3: CASSLASGVNNEQFF
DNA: TGTGCCAGCAGCTTAGCTAGCGGAGTAAACAATGAGCAGTTCTTC

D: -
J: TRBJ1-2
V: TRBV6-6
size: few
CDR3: CASSVRRRTEGYTF
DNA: TGTGCCAGCAGCGTTAGGAGAAGAACTGAGGGCTACACCTTC

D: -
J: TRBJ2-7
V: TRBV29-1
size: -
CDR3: CSVKTSGSYEQYF
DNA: TGCAGCGTCAAGACTAGTGGCTCCTACGAGCAGTACTTC

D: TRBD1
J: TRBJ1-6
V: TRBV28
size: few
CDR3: CASISRTGAGSPLHF
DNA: TGTGCCAGCATCAGCAGGACAGGGGCCGGTTCACCCCTCCACTTT

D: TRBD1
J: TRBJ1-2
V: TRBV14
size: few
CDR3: CASSLLTGDGYTF
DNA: TGTGCCAGCAGCCTCCTGACAGGGGATGGCTACACCTTC

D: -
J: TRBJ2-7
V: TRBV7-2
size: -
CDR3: CASSLNMAGGRYF
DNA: TGTGCCAGCAGCTTAAATATGGCCGGGGGACGGTACTTC

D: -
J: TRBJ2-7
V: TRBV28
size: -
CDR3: CASSSHDSYEQYF
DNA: TGTGCCAGCAGCTCACACGACAGCTACGAGCAGTACTTC

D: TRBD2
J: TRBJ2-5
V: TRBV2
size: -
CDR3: CASSERLAGSGETQYF
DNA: TGTGCCAGCAGTGAGAGACTAGCGGGCTCGGGGGAGACCCAGTACTTC

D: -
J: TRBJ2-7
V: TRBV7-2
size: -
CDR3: CASSLDSARPSYEQYF
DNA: TGTGCCAGCAGCTTGGACTCCGCTAGGCCCTCCTACGAGCAGTACTTC

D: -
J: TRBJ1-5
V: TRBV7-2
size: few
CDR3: CASSPIAGSNQPQHF
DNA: TGTGCCAGCAGCCCTATTGCGGGGAGCAATCAGCCCCAGCATTTT

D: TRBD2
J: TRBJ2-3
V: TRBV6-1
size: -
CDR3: CASSGGLAGGTDTQYF
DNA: TGTGCCAGCAGTGGCGGACTAGCGGGTGGAACAGATACGCAGTATTTT

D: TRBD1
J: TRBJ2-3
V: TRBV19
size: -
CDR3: CASSLRQGANPTDTQYF
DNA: TGTGCCAGTAGTCTACGACAGGGGGCTAACCCCACAGATACGCAGTATTTT

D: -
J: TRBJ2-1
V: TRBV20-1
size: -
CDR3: CSARITGRPFF
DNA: TGCAGTGCTAGAATAACAGGACGACCGTTCTTC

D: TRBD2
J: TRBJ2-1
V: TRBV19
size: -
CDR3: CASNRLAGGVDEQFF
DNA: TGTGCCAGTAATCGACTAGCGGGGGGGGTCGATGAGCAGTTCTTC

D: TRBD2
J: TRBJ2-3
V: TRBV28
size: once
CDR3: CASSLGLAGGQDTQYF
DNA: TGTGCCAGCAGTTTGGGACTAGCGGGAGGTCAAGATACGCAGTATTTT

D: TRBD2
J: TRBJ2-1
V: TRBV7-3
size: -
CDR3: CASSLLAGGHNEQFF
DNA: TGTGCCAGCAGCTTACTAGCGGGGGGGCACAATGAGCAGTTCTTC

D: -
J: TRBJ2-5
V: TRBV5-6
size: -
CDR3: CASSFRRNGHRETQYF
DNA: TGTGCCAGCAGCTTCAGAAGAAACGGACATCGGGAGACCCAGTACTTC

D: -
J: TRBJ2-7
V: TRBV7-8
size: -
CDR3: CASSLTPSSYEQYF
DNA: TGTGCCAGCAGCCTGACACCGAGCTCCTACGAGCAGTACTTC

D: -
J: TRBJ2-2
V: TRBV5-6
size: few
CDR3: CASSTRGQRPGELFF
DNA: TGTGCCAGCAGCACCCGGGGACAAAGGCCCGGGGAGCTGTTTTTT

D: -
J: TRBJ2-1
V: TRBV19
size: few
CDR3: CASSIEGPTYNEQFF
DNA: TGTGCCAGTAGTATAGAGGGGCCAACTTACAATGAGCAGTTCTTC

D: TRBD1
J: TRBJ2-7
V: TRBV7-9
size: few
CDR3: CASGRQGVEEQYF
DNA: TGTGCCAGCGGAAGACAGGGGGTGGAGGAGCAGTACTTC

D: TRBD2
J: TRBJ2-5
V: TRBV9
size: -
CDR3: CASSVGLAGGPQETQYF
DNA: TGTGCCAGCAGCGTAGGACTAGCGGGGGGTCCCCAAGAGACCCAGTACTTC

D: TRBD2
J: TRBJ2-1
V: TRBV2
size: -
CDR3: CASSEGPGLATPYNEQFF
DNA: TGTGCCAGCAGTGAGGGTCCGGGACTAGCTACGCCCTACAATGAGCAGTTCTTC

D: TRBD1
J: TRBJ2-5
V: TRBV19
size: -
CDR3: CASSILGTGDQETQYF
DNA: TGTGCCAGTAGTATTTTGGGGACAGGGGACCAAGAGACCCAGTACTTC

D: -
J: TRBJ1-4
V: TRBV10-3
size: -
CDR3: CAISERGDEKLFF
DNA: TGTGCCATCAGTGAAAGGGGCGATGAAAAACTGTTTTTT

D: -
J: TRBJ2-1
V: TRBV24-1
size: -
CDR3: CATSQINEQFF
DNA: TGTGCCACCAGTCAGATCAATGAGCAGTTCTTC

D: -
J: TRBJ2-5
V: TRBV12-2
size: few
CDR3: CASRLGETKGWETQYF
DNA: TGTGCAAGTCGCTTAGGGGAGACTAAAGGTTGGGAGACCCAGTACTTC

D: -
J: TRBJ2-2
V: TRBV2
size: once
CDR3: CASRVLENTGELFF
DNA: TGTGCCAGCAGGGTACTAGAGAACACCGGGGAGCTGTTTTTT

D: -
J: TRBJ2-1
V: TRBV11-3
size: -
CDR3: CASSALTANNEQFF
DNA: TGTGCCAGCAGCGCGCTCACAGCAAACAATGAGCAGTTCTTC

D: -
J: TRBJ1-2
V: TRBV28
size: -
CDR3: CASQSGANYGYTF
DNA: TGTGCCAGCCAAAGCGGTGCTAACTATGGCTACACCTTC

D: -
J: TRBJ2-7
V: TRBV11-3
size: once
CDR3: CASSLDPGGSEQYF
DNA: TGTGCCAGCAGCTTAGACCCAGGGGGGAGCGAGCAGTACTTC

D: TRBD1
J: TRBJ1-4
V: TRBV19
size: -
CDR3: CASRGRGDEKLFF
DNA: TGTGCCAGTAGAGGCAGGGGGGATGAAAAACTGTTTTTT

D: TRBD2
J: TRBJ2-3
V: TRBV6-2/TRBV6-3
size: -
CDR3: CASSYGGRLSTDTQYF
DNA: TGTGCCAGCAGTTATGGCGGGAGGTTGAGCACAGATACGCAGTATTTT

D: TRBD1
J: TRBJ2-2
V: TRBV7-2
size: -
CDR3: CASSLAQPGQAGELFF
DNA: TGTGCCAGCAGCTTAGCCCAACCGGGACAGGCCGGGGAGCTGTTTTTT

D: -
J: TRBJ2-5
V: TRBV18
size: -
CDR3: CASSPAIRGETQYF
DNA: TGTGCCAGCTCACCAGCAATTAGGGGAGAGACCCAGTACTTC

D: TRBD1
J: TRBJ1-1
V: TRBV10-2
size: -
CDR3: CASSPDRGMNTEAFF
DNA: TGCGCCAGCAGCCCCGACAGGGGCATGAACACTGAAGCTTTCTTT